These T cell receptor beta chains were read from a single sample in a study of blood T cell repertoires in COVID-19. Clones were read by immunoSEQ multiplex PCR, and TCRdb kept only the in-frame ones, dropping some. In the table there are some 130,000 clones, about 83% of which are singletons. Sequenced material: peripheral blood. These receptors came from a man between 35 and 55 years old with active or convalescent COVID-19. Each CDR3 is given with its conserved first and last residue. The D gene is left open where the match is weak. Size tells how often a clone was seen (once, few, many) or the class of an expanded clone, and some rows leave it out.

J | V | size | D | CDR3 | DNA
TRBJ2-7 | TRBV9 | few | TRBD1 | CASSVEKDREGYEQYF | TGTGCCAGCAGCGTAGAAAAAGACAGGGAAGGATACGAGCAGTACTTC
TRBJ2-3 | TRBV7-2 | NA | NA | CASSESAVGTRTDTQYF | TGTGCCAGCAGCGAAAGCGCGGTGGGGACTCGCACAGATACGCAGTATTTT
TRBJ1-1 | TRBV29-1 | NA | NA | CSAKQGERTEAFF | TGCAGCGCAAAACAGGGAGAGAGAACTGAAGCTTTCTTT
TRBJ2-3 | TRBV12-5 | NA | NA | CASGSSSSTDTQYF | TGTGCTAGTGGCTCTAGCAGTAGCACAGATACGCAGTATTTT
TRBJ1-6 | TRBV10-3 | NA | NA | CAISRGGGYNSPLHF | TGTGCCATCAGTAGGGGGGGCGGCTATAATTCACCCCTCCACTTT
TRBJ2-7 | TRBV30 | NA | NA | CAWSVPDSSYEQYF | TGTGCCTGGAGTGTCCCGGACAGCTCCTACGAGCAGTACTTC
TRBJ2-2 | TRBV11-1 | NA | NA | CASSLAPRSGELFF | TGTGCCAGCAGCTTAGCGCCTCGGTCTGGGGAGCTGTTTTTT
TRBJ2-5 | TRBV7-3 | NA | NA | CASSLNGGETQYF | TGTGCCAGCAGCTTAAACGGCGGGGAGACCCAGTACTTC
TRBJ2-1 | TRBV12-1 | NA | NA | CASSFPTKLQGGRRSSSYNEQFF | TGTGCCAGCAGCTTTCCGACCAAACTTCAGGGGGGTCGGCGGTCCAGCTCCTACAATGAGCAGTTCTTC
TRBJ1-6 | TRBV5-6 | NA | TRBD1 | CASSGTGSPLHF | TGTGCCAGCAGCGGGACAGGCTCACCCCTCCACTTT
TRBJ2-7 | TRBV7-2 | NA | TRBD2 | CASALSGGTVTYEQYF | TGTGCCAGCGCACTTAGCGGGGGGACCGTTACCTACGAGCAGTACTTC
TRBJ1-3 | TRBV2 | NA | TRBD1 | CASRTGPGNTIYF | TGTGCCAGCCGGACAGGTCCCGGAAACACCATATATTTT
TRBJ1-5 | TRBV4-1 | NA | NA | CASSHIDQPQHF | TGCGCCAGCAGCCACATAGATCAGCCCCAGCATTTT
TRBJ2-3 | TRBV7-2 | NA | TRBD2 | CASSSRGTRRADTQYF | TGTGCCAGCAGCTCTCGAGGGACTAGGAGGGCGGATACGCAGTATTTT
TRBJ1-5 | TRBV18 | NA | TRBD1 | CASSRGQERQPQHF | TGTGCCAGCTCCCGGGGACAGGAGCGACAGCCCCAGCATTTT